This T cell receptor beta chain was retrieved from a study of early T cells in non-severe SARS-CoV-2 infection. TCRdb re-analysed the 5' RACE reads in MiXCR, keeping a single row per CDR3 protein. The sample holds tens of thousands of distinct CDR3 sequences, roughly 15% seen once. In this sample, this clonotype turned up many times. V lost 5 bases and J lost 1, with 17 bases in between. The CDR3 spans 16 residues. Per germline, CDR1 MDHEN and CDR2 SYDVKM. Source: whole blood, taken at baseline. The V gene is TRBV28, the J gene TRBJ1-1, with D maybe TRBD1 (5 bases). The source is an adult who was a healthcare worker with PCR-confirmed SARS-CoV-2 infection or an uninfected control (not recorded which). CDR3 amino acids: CASSPRRGKPNTEAFF. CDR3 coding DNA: TGTGCCAGCAGTCCCCGTCGGGGCAAACCGAACACTGAAGCTTTCTTT.